The 22 T cell receptor beta chains presented below share a single source sample, sequenced in a study of T-cell reconstitution after alpha-beta-depleted transplantation in children. Unique molecular identifiers were used in preparing the TCRbeta library. TCRdb independently ran MiXCR on the PCR reads; one entry per CDR3 protein. The sample lists roughly 500,000 distinct CDR3 sequences, about 17% seen once, with 3% to 4% in the top ten. This specimen consisted of PBMCs from the stem cell graft donor, obtained from the stem cell graft. The receptors originated from a human donor who donated a stem cell graft to a child with acute lymphoblastic leukemia.

This clonotype appeared a few times. This rearrangement joins TRBV29-1 to TRBJ2-7; D not certain. Trimming stripped 2 bases from V and 0 bases from J, with 8 bases between. CDR1 and CDR2 from the germline V gene are SQVTM and ANQGSEA. The CDR3 contains 13 residues. The CDR3 region has the DNA TGCAGCGTTGAAACGACTGGCTCCTACGAGCAGTACTTC. Translating gives CSVETTGSYEQYF.

The chain combines TRBV5-5 with TRBJ1-1, with D tentatively TRBD1 (5 bases). Germline V gives CDR1 SGHKS, CDR2 YYEKEE (reference sequence). The CDR3 extends over 15 amino acids. With 1 base removed from V and 4 bases from J, the gap between germline ends came to 14 bases. CDR3 coding DNA: TGTGCCAGCAGCTTGTGGGGGGAGGAGAGCACTGAAGCTTTCTTT. This translates into CASSLWGEESTEAFF.

The chain combines TRBV5-1 with TRBJ1-1, with D unresolved. Germline CDR1 reads SGHRS; CDR2 reads YFSETQ. The V and J ends lost 5 bases and 0 bases respectively, with 14 bases between them. This CDR3 region has 15 residues. For the CDR3, the DNA is TGCGCCAGCAGAACATCAGGAGACATGAACACTGAAGCTTTCTTT. Translating it yields CASRTSGDMNTEAFF.

This clonotype appeared a few times. V gene TRBV5-1 combines with J gene TRBJ2-7; perhaps TRBD2 as D (5 bases). The CDR3 extends over 15 amino acids. V was shortened by 2 bases and J by 6 bases, with 18 bases between the two germline ends. Germline CDR1 SGHRS, CDR2 YFSETQ. In nucleotides, the CDR3 is TGCGCCAGCAGCTTCGTCCCTGATGAAGGGAGCGAGCAGTACTTC. The encoded protein is CASSFVPDEGSEQYF. Based on the CDR3 plus reference TRBV5-1 and TRBJ2-7, the full variable domain is KAGVTQTPRYLIKTRGQQVTLSCSPISGHRSVSWYQQTPGQGLQFLFEYFSETQRNKGNFPGRFSGRQFSNSRSEMNVSTLELGDSALYLCASSFVPDEGSEQYFGPGTRLTVT.

This clonotype occurred a few times. The chain couples TRBV5-1 to TRBJ2-7; 7 bases map to TRBD2. Losses at the gene ends were 0 bases for V and 5 bases for J; bases not matched to a gene: 5. CDR1 is SGHRS and CDR2 is YFSETQ in the germline V gene. There are 14 residues in the CDR3. CDR3: CASSLAGGVNEQYF. The CDR3 region has the DNA TGCGCCAGCAGCTTGGCGGGGGGAGTAAACGAGCAGTACTTC.

The chain employs TRBV10-3 and TRBJ1-2; a possible D gene is TRBD1 (5 bases). Deletions cut 3 bases from V and 6 bases from J, with 14 bases between. The CDR3 loop spans 14 amino acids. Germline-derived CDR1 and CDR2 are ENHRY and SYGVKD. This CDR3 reads CAISDSQGRDGYTF. The CDR3 DNA is TGTGCCATCAGTGACTCTCAGGGTAGGGATGGCTACACCTTC.

The rearrangement uses TRBV7-6 and TRBJ2-1; D possibly corresponds to TRBD1 (5 bases). CDR1 and CDR2 (germline): SGHVS, FNYEAQ. Trimming took off 5 bases at V and 8 bases at J, with 19 bases between the two ends. This CDR3 has 15 residues. CDR3 coding DNA: TGTGCCAGCAGCCCCGTTGGGCAGGGCGGCGATGAGCAGTTCTTC. Amino acid sequence: CASSPVGQGGDEQFF.

This clonotype was seen a handful of times. The genes are TRBV5-6 and TRBJ2-1, with D perhaps given as TRBD1 or TRBD2 (5 bases each). This CDR3 has 13 residues. Per the germline V gene, CDR1 is SGHDT and CDR2 is YYEEEE. V lost 0 bases and J 10 bases, leaving 11 bases between the germline ends. The CDR3 sequence is CASSLDPGREQFF. CDR3 bases: TGTGCCAGCAGCTTGGACCCGGGGCGGGAGCAGTTCTTC.

The rearrangement uses TRBV6-1 and TRBJ2-3; no firm D call. Germline lookup yields CDR1 MNHNS and CDR2 SASEGT. The CDR3 has 8 residues. The V and J ends lost 5 bases and 9 bases respectively, with 0 bases between them. The CDR3 protein is CASSTQYF. The CDR3 nucleotides read TGTGCCAGCAGTACGCAGTATTTT.

The chain links TRBV15 to TRBJ1-2, with TRBD1 as a possible D gene (5 bases). V was clipped by 0 bases and J by 5 bases, with 16 bases between them. Germline assignment: CDR1 LNHNV and CDR2 YYDKDF (reference sequence). This CDR3 is 16 amino acids long. Here the CDR3 reads CATSRDSRARVYGYTF. The CDR3 DNA sequence: TGTGCCACCAGCAGAGACTCCAGGGCCAGGGTGTATGGCTACACCTTC.

V and J are TRBV5-1 and TRBJ2-4; D not resolved. Germline assignment: CDR1 SGHRS and CDR2 YFSETQ. V was shortened by 4 bases and J by 10 bases, with 15 bases between the two germline ends. The CDR3 runs 13 residues. The CDR3 spells CASSPEKGRIQYF. CDR3 DNA: TGCGCCAGCAGCCCAGAGAAGGGCAGGATTCAGTACTTC.

This chain uses TRBV11-2 with TRBJ2-3, with a weak D call TRBD1 (5 bases). The germline V gene encodes CDR1 SGHAT and CDR2 FQNNGV. Trimming removed 3 bases from V and 2 bases from J, with 15 bases in between. The CDR3 is made up of 16 amino acids. CDR3 loop: CASSFRVRAVTDTQYF. CDR3 coding DNA: TGTGCCAGCAGCTTTCGGGTCAGGGCAGTCACAGATACGCAGTATTTT.

The chain joins TRBV4-2 to TRBJ2-3; the match to TRBD2 covers 9 bases. Germline V lookup: CDR1 LGHNA, CDR2 YNFKEQ. CDR3 length equals 15 residues. V lost 6 bases to trimming and J lost 4 bases; unmatched junction nucleotides: 8. The CDR3 protein is CASRLLAGTADTQYF. Here the CDR3 DNA reads TGTGCCAGCAGACTTCTAGCGGGGACGGCAGATACGCAGTATTTT.

The chain uses TRBV11-1 and TRBJ1-5, with TRBD1 matching 8 bases. CDR3 size: 19 residues. The V and J ends lost 5 bases and 0 bases, in that order; junction bases with no gene match: 15. Germline V gene sequence: CDR1 SGHAT, CDR2 FQDESV (reference sequence). Here the CDR3 reads CASSHFGQGTSYSNQPQHF. The DNA of the CDR3 is TGTGCCAGCAGCCACTTTGGACAGGGAACCTCTTATAGCAATCAGCCCCAGCATTTT.

This clonotype was recorded a few times. The rearrangement links TRBV25-1 to TRBJ1-2, with TRBD1 matching over 9 bases. The CDR3 runs 13 residues. Germline V gives CDR1 MGHDK, CDR2 SYGVNS. Trimming removed 4 bases from V and 6 bases from J; junction bases left unmatched: 3. The CDR3 bases are TGTGCCAGCAGTGCACAGGGGGCTAATGGCTACACCTTC. Amino acids: CASSAQGANGYTF.

The V gene is TRBV15, the J gene TRBJ1-1; D uncertain. V was pared by 0 bases and J by 1 base, with 12 bases between. Germline CDR1 and CDR2: LNHNV and YYDKDF (reference sequence). CDR3 length equals 16 residues. The CDR3 bases are TGTGCCACCAGCAGAGATCGGGGAGGCGGGAACACTGAAGCTTTCTTT. Its translation: CATSRDRGGGNTEAFF.

This clonotype was observed a handful of times. This chain links TRBV20-1 with TRBJ2-7; D might be TRBD1 (6 bases). V was cut by 2 bases and J by 4 bases, with 9 bases left in between. CDR1 and CDR2 from the germline V gene are DFQATT and SNEGSKA (reference sequence). The CDR3 has 12 amino acids. DNA of the CDR3: TGCAGTGCTAGAATCAGGGGTTACGAGCAGTACTTC. This translates into CSARIRGYEQYF.

The chain is built from TRBV7-2 and TRBJ2-1, with no clear D. The germline CDR1 and CDR2 sequences are SGHTA and FQGNSA. The CDR3 sequence is 15 residues long. The V gene lost 3 bases and the J gene lost 0 bases, with 9 bases spanning the gap. CDR3 DNA: TGTGCCAGCAGCTTCCAACTGGACTCCTACAATGAGCAGTTCTTC. Translated, it gives CASSFQLDSYNEQFF.

This sequence joins TRBV7-3 and TRBJ2-5; no firm D call. CDR1 is SGHTA and CDR2 is FQGTGA in the germline V gene. The CDR3 length is 13 residues. Trimming stripped 2 bases from V and 4 bases from J, with 8 bases between. CDR3 sequence (DNA): TGTGCCAGCAGCTTACAGTTTGGAGAGACCCAGTACTTC. This gives the protein CASSLQFGETQYF.

The chain joins TRBV20-1 to TRBJ1-1, with 7 bases lining up with TRBD1. Germline loops: CDR1 DFQATT, CDR2 SNEGSKA (reference sequence). The CDR3 is 15 residues long. Trimming at V came to 6 bases and at J to 1 base, leaving 11 bases not matched to a gene. The CDR3 region has the DNA TGCAGTGCCTTCCGGGACAGCCTTCGGAACACTGAAGCTTTCTTT. Its translation is CSAFRDSLRNTEAFF.

This clonotype was found a few times. The V and J genes are TRBV5-1 and TRBJ2-2; D may be TRBD2 (5 bases). Germline CDR1 is SGHRS and CDR2 is YFSETQ. The CDR3 has 16 amino acids. V was clipped by 1 base and J by 0 bases, with 10 bases between them. The DNA for the CDR3 is TGCGCCAGCAGCTTGCCGGGGAGCGCGAACACCGGGGAGCTGTTTTTT. Translating gives CASSLPGSANTGELFF.

The CDR3 reads CASSLADRGSSPLHF. The CDR3 DNA reads TGTGCCAGCAGTTTAGCGGACAGGGGTTCTTCACCCCTCCACTTT. This chain uses TRBV12-3 or TRBV12-4 with TRBJ1-6; TRBD1 matches at 9 bases. The CDR3 runs 15 residues. V lost 0 bases, J lost 9 bases, and 3 bases stayed unmatched.